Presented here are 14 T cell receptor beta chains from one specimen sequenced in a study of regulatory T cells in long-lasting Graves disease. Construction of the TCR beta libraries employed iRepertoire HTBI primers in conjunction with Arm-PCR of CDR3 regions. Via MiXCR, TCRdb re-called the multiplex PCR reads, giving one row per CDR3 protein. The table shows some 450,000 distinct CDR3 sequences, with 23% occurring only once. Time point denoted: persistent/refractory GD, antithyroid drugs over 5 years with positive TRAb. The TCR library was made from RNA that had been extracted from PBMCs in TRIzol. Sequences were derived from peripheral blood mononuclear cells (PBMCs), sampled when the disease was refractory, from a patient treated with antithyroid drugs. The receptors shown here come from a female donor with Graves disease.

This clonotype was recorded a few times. The CDR3 sequence: CASSFLGDNEQFF. In nucleotides, the CDR3 is TGTGCCAGCAGCTTTCTTGGGGATAATGAGCAGTTCTTC. The V call is TRBV5-6, the J call TRBJ2-1, with no clear D. The germline V and J ends were trimmed by 2 bases and 7 bases, with 10 bases remaining between them. CDR3 length equals 13 residues. The germline CDR1 and CDR2 sequences are SGHDT and YYEEEE.

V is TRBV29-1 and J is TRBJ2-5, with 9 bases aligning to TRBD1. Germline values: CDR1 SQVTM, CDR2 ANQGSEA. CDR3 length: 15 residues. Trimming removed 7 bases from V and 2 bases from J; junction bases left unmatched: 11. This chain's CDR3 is CSATSGTGLQETQYF. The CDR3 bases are TGCAGCGCCACTTCAGGGACAGGGTTGCAAGAGACCCAGTACTTC.

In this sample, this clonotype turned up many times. CDR3 sequence reads: CASSQEIHTEAFF. The CDR3 DNA reads TGTGCCAGCAGTCAGGAAATACACACTGAAGCTTTCTTT. The rearrangement uses TRBV12-3 or TRBV12-4 and TRBJ1-1; D ambiguous. V shed 5 bases and J shed 3 bases, with 10 bases lying between them. This CDR3 has 13 amino acids.

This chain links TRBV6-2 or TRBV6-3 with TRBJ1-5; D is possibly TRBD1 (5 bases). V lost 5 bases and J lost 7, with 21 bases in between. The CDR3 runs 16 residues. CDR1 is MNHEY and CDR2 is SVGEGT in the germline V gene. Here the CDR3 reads CASSVINRGRGQPQHF. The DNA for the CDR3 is TGTGCCAGCAGTGTAATCAACCGGGGCCGGGGGCAGCCCCAGCATTTT.

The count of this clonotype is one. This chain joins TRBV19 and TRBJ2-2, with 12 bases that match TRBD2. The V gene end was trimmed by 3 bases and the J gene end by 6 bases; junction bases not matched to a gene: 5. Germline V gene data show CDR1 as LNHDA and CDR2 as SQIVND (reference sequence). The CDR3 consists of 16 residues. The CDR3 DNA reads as TGTGCCAGTAGTATCCCACTAGCGGGAGGACCCGGGGAGCTGTTTTTT. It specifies CASSIPLAGGPGELFF.

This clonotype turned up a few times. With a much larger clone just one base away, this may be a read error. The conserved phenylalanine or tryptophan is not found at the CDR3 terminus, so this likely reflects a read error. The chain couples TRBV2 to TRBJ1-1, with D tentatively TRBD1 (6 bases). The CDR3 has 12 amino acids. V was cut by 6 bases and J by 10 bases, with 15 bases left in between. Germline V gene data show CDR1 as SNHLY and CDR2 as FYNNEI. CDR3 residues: CASRATGLGAFL. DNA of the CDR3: TGTGCCAGCAGGGCAACAGGGTTGGGAGCTTTCCTT.

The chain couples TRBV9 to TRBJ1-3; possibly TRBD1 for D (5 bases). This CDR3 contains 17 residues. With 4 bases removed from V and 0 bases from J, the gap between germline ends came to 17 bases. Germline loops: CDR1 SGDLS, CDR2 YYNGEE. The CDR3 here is CASSPDSSLLSGNTIYF. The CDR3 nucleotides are TGTGCCAGCAGCCCCGACAGTTCCCTCCTCTCTGGAAACACCATATATTTT. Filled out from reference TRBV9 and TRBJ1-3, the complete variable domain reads DSGVTQTPKHLITATGQRVTLRCSPRSGDLSVYWYQQSLDQGLQFLIQYYNGEERAKGNILERFSAQQFPDLHSELNLSSLELGDSALYFCASSPDSSLLSGNTIYFGEGSWLTVV.

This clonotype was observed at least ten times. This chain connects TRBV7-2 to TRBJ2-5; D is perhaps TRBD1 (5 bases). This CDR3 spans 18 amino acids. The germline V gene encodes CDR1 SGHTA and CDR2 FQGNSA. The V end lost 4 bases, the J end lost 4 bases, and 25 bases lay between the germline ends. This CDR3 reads CASSWGNLVGIGLETQYF. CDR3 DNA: TGTGCCAGCAGCTGGGGCAATTTAGTGGGGATAGGTCTAGAGACCCAGTACTTC.

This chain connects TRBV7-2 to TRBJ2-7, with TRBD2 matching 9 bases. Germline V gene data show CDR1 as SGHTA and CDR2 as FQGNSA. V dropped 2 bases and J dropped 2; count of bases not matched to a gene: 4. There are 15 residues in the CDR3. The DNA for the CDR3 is TGTGCCAGCAGCTTAATCGCGGGAGGGACCTACGAGCAGTACTTC. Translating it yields CASSLIAGGTYEQYF.

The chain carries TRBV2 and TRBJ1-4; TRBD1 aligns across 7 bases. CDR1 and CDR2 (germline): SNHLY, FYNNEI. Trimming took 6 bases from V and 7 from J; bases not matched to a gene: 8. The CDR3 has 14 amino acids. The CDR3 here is CASSLLGGVEKLFF. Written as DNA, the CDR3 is TGTGCCAGCAGCCTTCTAGGGGGCGTTGAAAAACTGTTTTTT.

Here the CDR3 reads CASSPRQGAPLNTGELFF. CDR3 nucleotide sequence: TGTGCCAGCAGTCCGCGACAGGGGGCCCCCTTGAACACCGGGGAGCTGTTTTTT. The chain couples TRBV12-3 or TRBV12-4 to TRBJ2-2; TRBD1 matches 10 bases. The length of the CDR3 is 18 residues. The junction had 10 bases not matched to a gene; V was cut back by 5 bases and J by 1 base.

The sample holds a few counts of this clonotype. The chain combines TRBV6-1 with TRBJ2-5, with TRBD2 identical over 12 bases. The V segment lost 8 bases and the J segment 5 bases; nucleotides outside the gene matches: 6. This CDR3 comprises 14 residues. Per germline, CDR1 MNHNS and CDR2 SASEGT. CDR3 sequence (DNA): TGTGCCAGCTCCACTAGCGGGAGGATGGAGACCCAGTACTTC. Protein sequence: CASSTSGRMETQYF.

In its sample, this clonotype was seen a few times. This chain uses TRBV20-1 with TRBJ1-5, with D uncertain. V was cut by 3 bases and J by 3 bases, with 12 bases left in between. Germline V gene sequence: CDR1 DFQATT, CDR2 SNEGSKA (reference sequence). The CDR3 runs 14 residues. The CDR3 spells CSARGEGNNQPQHF. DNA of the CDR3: TGCAGTGCTAGGGGCGAGGGTAACAATCAGCCCCAGCATTTT.

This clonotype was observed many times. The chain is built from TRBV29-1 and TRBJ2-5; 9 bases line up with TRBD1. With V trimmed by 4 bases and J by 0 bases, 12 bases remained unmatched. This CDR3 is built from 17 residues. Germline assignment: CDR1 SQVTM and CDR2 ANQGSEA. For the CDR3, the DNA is TGCAGCGTTGGTGCCGGACAGGGGAAACTGAACCAAGAGACCCAGTACTTC. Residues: CSVGAGQGKLNQETQYF.